The entry that follows covers one T cell receptor beta chain sequence. Its target is not known. Produced via immunoSEQ multiplex PCR; TCRdb's table is partial and in-frame only. The repertoire holds tens of thousands of clones, with approximately 86% as singletons. The data are from a study of OX40 agonist ivuxolimab in advanced cancers. Across the whole study: Every patient in dose escalation had hepatocellular carcinoma, melanoma, renal cell or head and neck cancer. Of the participants, approximately 44% had some prior anti-PD-1, anti-PD-L1 or anti-CTLA-4 therapy, which was allowed. Partial response was recorded in three patients: one hepatocellular carcinoma and two cutaneous melanoma cases.

Between the trimmed V and J ends, which lost 3 bases and 3 bases, there was a span of 7 bases. Looked up from germline, CDR1 is SGHRS and CDR2 is YFSETQ. The CDR3 length is 12 residues. Points from the study as a whole: Expanded clones belonging to CD8+ T cells outnumbered, on average, those of CD4+.

The starting material was CD4+ or CD8+ T cells sorted from blood, obtained in a trial of the OX40 agonist ivuxolimab. The J gene is TRBJ2-7, the V gene TRBV5-1; possible D gene TRBD2, 5 bases. The TCR originated in an adult with an advanced solid tumor such as melanoma, head and neck, liver or kidney cancer. CDR3 amino acids: CASSSDYYEQYF. The CDR3 coding sequence is TGCGCCAGCAGCTCCGACTACTACGAGCAGTACTTC. The full variable domain, completed using reference TRBV5-1 and TRBJ2-7, is KAGVTQTPRYLIKTRGQQVTLSCSPISGHRSVSWYQQTPGQGLQFLFEYFSETQRNKGNFPGRFSGRQFSNSRSEMNVSTLELGDSALYLCASSSDYYEQYFGPGTRLTVT.